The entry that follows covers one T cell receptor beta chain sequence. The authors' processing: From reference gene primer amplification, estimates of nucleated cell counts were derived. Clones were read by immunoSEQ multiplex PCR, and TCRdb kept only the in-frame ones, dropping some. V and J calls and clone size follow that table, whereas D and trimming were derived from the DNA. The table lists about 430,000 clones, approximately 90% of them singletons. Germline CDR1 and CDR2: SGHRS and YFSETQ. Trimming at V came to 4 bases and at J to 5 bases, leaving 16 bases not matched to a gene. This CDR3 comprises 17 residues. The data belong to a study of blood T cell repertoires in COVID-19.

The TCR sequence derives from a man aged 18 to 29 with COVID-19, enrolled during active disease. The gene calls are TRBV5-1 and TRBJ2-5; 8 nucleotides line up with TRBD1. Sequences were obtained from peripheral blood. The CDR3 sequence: CASSEGEPDRAQETQYF. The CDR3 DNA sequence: TGCGCCAGCAGCGAGGGCGAACCGGACAGGGCCCAGGAGACCCAGTACTTC. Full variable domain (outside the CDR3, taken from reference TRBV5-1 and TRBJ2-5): KAGVTQTPRYLIKTRGQQVTLSCSPISGHRSVSWYQQTPGQGLQFLFEYFSETQRNKGNFPGRFSGRQFSNSRSEMNVSTLELGDSALYLCASSEGEPDRAQETQYFGPGTRLLVL.